The rows below give T cell receptor beta chains drawn from one sample of a study of cytomegalovirus exposure and HLA in healthy donors. The protocol was immunoSEQ multiplex PCR, while the TCRdb copy is restricted to in-frame clones and leaves out a portion. This table holds around 60,000 clones, about 91% found once. The sequencing sample was made of PBMCs. The source of these receptors is a woman aged 18-29 years in good health and CMV-seronegative. Each CDR3 is given with its conserved first and last residue. Fields, in order: clone size, V gene, J gene, D gene, CDR3 protein, CDR3 DNA. A D gene is named only where the DNA matches it firmly. A row's size may be missing; if present it is once, few, many or a size class.

>NA|TRBV28|TRBJ1-5|TRBD1
CASRVGQVNQPQHF
TGTGCCAGCAGGGTAGGACAGGTCAATCAGCCCCAGCATTTT
>NA|TRBV27|TRBJ1-5|NA
CASSSSRQGNQPQHF
TGTGCCAGCAGTTCATCCAGACAGGGCAATCAGCCCCAGCATTTT
>NA|TRBV7-9|TRBJ2-7|TRBD1
CASSRTGSYEQYF
TGTGCCAGCAGCCGGACAGGAAGCTACGAGCAGTACTTC
>NA|TRBV7-8|TRBJ2-5|NA
CASSLELDYQETQYF
TGTGCCAGCAGCTTAGAGTTAGACTACCAAGAGACCCAGTACTTC
>NA|TRBV7-8|TRBJ2-1|TRBD2
CASSLVSSGSYNEQFF
TGTGCCAGCAGCTTAGTCTCTAGCGGGAGTTACAATGAGCAGTTCTTC
>NA|TRBV5-6|TRBJ2-1|NA
CASSWDGTRTYNEQFF
TGTGCCAGCAGCTGGGACGGGACACGCACCTACAATGAGCAGTTCTTC
>NA|TRBV6-6|TRBJ1-6|NA
CASSYSTSGAFSPLHF
TGTGCCAGCAGTTACTCGACATCAGGGGCATTTTCACCCCTCCACTTT
>NA|TRBV5-4|TRBJ2-3|TRBD1
CASSLKGQGALADTQYF
TGTGCCAGCAGCCTCAAGGGCCAGGGGGCGCTCGCTGATACGCAGTATTTT
>NA|TRBV6-5|TRBJ1-4|NA
CASSYSGGAIGEKLFF
TGTGCCAGCAGTTACTCAGGGGGGGCGATCGGTGAAAAACTGTTTTTT
>NA|TRBV5-1|TRBJ2-3|TRBD1
CASSLTGTTDTQYF
TGCGCCAGCAGCCTGACAGGGACCACAGATACGCAGTATTTT
>NA|TRBV10-2|TRBJ2-2|NA
CASRAERNTGELFF
TGCGCCAGCAGGGCAGAGCGGAACACCGGGGAGCTGTTTTTT
>NA|TRBV6-6|TRBJ2-1|TRBD1
CASYPGQGSNEQFF
TGTGCCAGTTATCCGGGACAGGGAAGTAATGAGCAGTTCTTC
>NA|TRBV4-3|TRBJ1-1|NA
CASSQGEAGAEAFF
TGCGCCAGCAGCCAGGGGGAGGCGGGGGCTGAAGCTTTCTTT
>NA|TRBV7-9|TRBJ1-2|TRBD1
CASSRTGDGYTF
TGTGCCAGCAGCCGGACAGGGGATGGCTACACCTTC
>once|TRBV18|TRBJ2-7|NA
CASSLDHGGAYEQYF
TGTGCCAGCTCACTCGACCACGGCGGTGCCTACGAGCAGTACTTC
>NA|TRBV7-9|TRBJ2-3|TRBD2
CASSSISSGGSTDTQYF
TGTGCCAGCAGCTCCATTTCTAGCGGGGGCAGCACAGATACGCAGTATTTT
>NA|TRBV30|TRBJ2-1|NA
CAWSVSPSNEQFF
TGTGCCTGGAGTGTATCCCCCTCCAATGAGCAGTTCTTC
>NA|TRBV4-2|TRBJ2-7|NA
CASSLTWTAYEQYF
TGTGCCAGCAGCCTCACCTGGACAGCCTACGAGCAGTACTTC
>NA|TRBV19|TRBJ2-7|NA
CASSPIGPRGVYEQYF
TGTGCCAGTAGTCCCATCGGTCCGCGGGGTGTCTACGAGCAGTACTTC
>NA|TRBV11-2|TRBJ2-7|TRBD1
CASSWGTGVINSYEQYF
TGTGCCAGCAGCTGGGGTACAGGGGTCATCAACTCCTACGAGCAGTACTTC
>NA|TRBV11-3|TRBJ2-7|NA
CASSSRGGVGYEQYF
TGTGCCAGCAGCTCCAGAGGAGGGGTAGGCTACGAGCAGTACTTC
>NA|TRBV5-6|TRBJ1-4|NA
CASSLGTYEKLFF
TGTGCCAGCAGCTTGGGCACATATGAAAAACTGTTTTTT
>NA|TRBV5-1|TRBJ1-1|TRBD1
CASRIKQGANEAFF
TGCGCCAGCAGGATTAAACAGGGGGCGAATGAAGCTTTCTTT
>NA|TRBV28|TRBJ1-1|NA
CASSLQDYEAFF
TGTGCCAGCAGCCTACAGGATTATGAAGCTTTCTTT
>NA|TRBV9|TRBJ1-1|TRBD1
CASSVGAGGTLNTEAFF
TGTGCCAGCAGCGTAGGGGCAGGGGGGACTTTGAACACTGAAGCTTTCTTT
>NA|TRBV25-1|TRBJ2-1|TRBD2
CASSEPGLAANKQFF
TGTGCCAGCAGTGAGCCGGGACTAGCTGCTAATAAGCAGTTCTTC
>NA|TRBV9|TRBJ2-5|TRBD1
CASSVSGQGDRETQYF
TGTGCCAGCAGCGTGTCAGGACAGGGGGATCGAGAGACCCAGTACTTC
>once|TRBV5-4|TRBJ2-1|NA
CASSPHGPRGTYNEQFF
TGTGCCAGCAGCCCACATGGGCCGCGGGGAACCTACAATGAGCAGTTCTTC
>NA|TRBV6-1|TRBJ2-5|TRBD2
CASSLQGGRETQYF
TGTGCCAGCAGTCTGCAGGGAGGGAGGGAGACCCAGTACTTC
>NA|TRBV18|TRBJ2-3|TRBD1
CASSRWTGGFTDTQYF
TGTGCCAGCTCAAGATGGACAGGGGGTTTTACAGATACGCAGTATTTT
>NA|TRBV9|TRBJ1-3|NA
CASRGASGNTIYF
TGTGCCAGCAGGGGGGCCTCTGGAAACACCATATATTTT
>NA|TRBV7-9|TRBJ1-3|TRBD1
CASSIGQGVRSGNTIYF
TGTGCCAGCAGCATAGGGCAGGGGGTCCGCTCTGGAAACACCATATATTTT
>NA|TRBV19|TRBJ1-1|NA
CASGASSNTEAFF
TGTGCCAGTGGGGCGAGTAGTAACACTGAAGCTTTCTTT
>NA|TRBV10-3|TRBJ1-3|NA
CATERTLSGNTIYF
TGTGCCACCGAGCGGACTCTCTCTGGAAACACCATATATTTT
>NA|TRBV4-1|TRBJ2-1|NA
CASSPPRSPGQFF
TGCGCCAGCAGCCCCCCCCGTTCCCCGGGGCAGTTCTTC
>NA|TRBV6-4|TRBJ2-2|NA
CASSGENTGELFF
TGTGCCAGCAGTGGAGAGAACACCGGGGAGCTGTTTTTT
>NA|TRBV7-9|TRBJ2-1|TRBD1
CASSFGTGGSIEQFF
TGTGCCAGCAGCTTCGGGACAGGGGGTAGCATTGAGCAGTTCTTC
>NA|TRBV5-1|TRBJ1-3|NA
CASFKSPGERGNTIYF
TGCGCCAGCTTCAAAAGCCCGGGGGAGCGTGGAAACACCATATATTTT
>NA|TRBV6-1|TRBJ2-3|TRBD2
CASPARGDYTDTQYF
TGTGCCAGTCCTGCCCGTGGGGACTACACAGATACGCAGTATTTT
>NA|TRBV2|TRBJ1-1|TRBD1
CASRAGTGDTEAFF
TGTGCCAGCAGGGCCGGGACAGGGGACACTGAAGCTTTCTTT